Shown below are 4 T cell receptor beta chains from a single sample sequenced in a study of vaccination effects on CD4 cells after COVID-19. Profiled with immunoSEQ multiplex PCR; TCRdb holds only in-frame clones, not every one. This table holds 20,000 to 30,000 clones, about 71% found once. Before sequencing took place, the ViraFEST assay used viral peptide pools to expand antigen-specific CD4+ T cells. Culture lasted about 11 days before CD4+ T cell isolation. Prior SARS-CoV-2 infection was absent in the vaccine recipients, as shown by negative nucleocapsid antibodies. These receptors have no identified antigens. The specimen comprised CD4+ T cells from PBMCs cultured with HCoV-OC43 spike peptides, sampled before COVID-19 vaccination. Subset meaning: HCoV-OC43 spike overlapping peptide pool stimulation. These receptor sequences come from a human donor who received a COVID-19 vaccine.

This clone appeared a few times. The J gene is TRBJ1-3, the V gene TRBV7-2; D may be TRBD1 (5 bases). From germline, CDR1 is SGHTA and CDR2 FQGNSA. There are 14 residues in the CDR3. Deletions cut 1 base from V and 2 bases from J, with 6 bases between. CDR3 sequence reads: CASSLGGAGNTIYF. CDR3 coding DNA: TGTGCCAGCAGCTTAGGAGGGGCTGGAAACACCATATATTTT. The full variable domain, with the rest looked up from reference TRBV7-2 and TRBJ1-3, is GAGVSQSPSNKVTEKGKDVELRCDPISGHTALYWYRQSLGQGLEFLIYFQGNSAPDKSGLPSDRFSAERTGGSVSTLTIQRTQQEDSAVYLCASSLGGAGNTIYFGEGSWLTVV.

V gene TRBV11-3 combines with J gene TRBJ2-3; the D is unclear. V lost 4 bases and J lost 6, with 11 bases in between. CDR1 and CDR2 from the germline V gene are SGHNT and YENEEA. CDR3 size: 13 residues. The CDR3 nucleotides are TGTGCCAGCAGCTCGTCAAGTATGGATACGCAGTATTTT. It yields the protein CASSSSSMDTQYF.

This clone appeared a few times. The chain carries TRBV19 and TRBJ1-1; D might be TRBD1 (5 bases). V was pared by 5 bases and J by 2 bases, with 9 bases between. CDR1 and CDR2 (germline): LNHDA, SQIVND (reference sequence). The CDR3 runs 13 residues. Written as DNA, the CDR3 is TGTGCCAGTAGTTCGGGGCTTAACACTGAAGCTTTCTTT. It is translated as CASSSGLNTEAFF.

This chain joins TRBV6-1 and TRBJ2-3; TRBD2 matches 15 bases. V was clipped by 2 bases and J by 2 bases; unmatched bases: 5. Germline CDR1 is MNHNS and CDR2 is SASEGT. This CDR3 is 18 amino acids long. CDR3 DNA sequence: TGTGCCAGCAGTGAATTTGGACTAGCGGGAGGGGTCACAGATACGCAGTATTTT. Translated: CASSEFGLAGGVTDTQYF.